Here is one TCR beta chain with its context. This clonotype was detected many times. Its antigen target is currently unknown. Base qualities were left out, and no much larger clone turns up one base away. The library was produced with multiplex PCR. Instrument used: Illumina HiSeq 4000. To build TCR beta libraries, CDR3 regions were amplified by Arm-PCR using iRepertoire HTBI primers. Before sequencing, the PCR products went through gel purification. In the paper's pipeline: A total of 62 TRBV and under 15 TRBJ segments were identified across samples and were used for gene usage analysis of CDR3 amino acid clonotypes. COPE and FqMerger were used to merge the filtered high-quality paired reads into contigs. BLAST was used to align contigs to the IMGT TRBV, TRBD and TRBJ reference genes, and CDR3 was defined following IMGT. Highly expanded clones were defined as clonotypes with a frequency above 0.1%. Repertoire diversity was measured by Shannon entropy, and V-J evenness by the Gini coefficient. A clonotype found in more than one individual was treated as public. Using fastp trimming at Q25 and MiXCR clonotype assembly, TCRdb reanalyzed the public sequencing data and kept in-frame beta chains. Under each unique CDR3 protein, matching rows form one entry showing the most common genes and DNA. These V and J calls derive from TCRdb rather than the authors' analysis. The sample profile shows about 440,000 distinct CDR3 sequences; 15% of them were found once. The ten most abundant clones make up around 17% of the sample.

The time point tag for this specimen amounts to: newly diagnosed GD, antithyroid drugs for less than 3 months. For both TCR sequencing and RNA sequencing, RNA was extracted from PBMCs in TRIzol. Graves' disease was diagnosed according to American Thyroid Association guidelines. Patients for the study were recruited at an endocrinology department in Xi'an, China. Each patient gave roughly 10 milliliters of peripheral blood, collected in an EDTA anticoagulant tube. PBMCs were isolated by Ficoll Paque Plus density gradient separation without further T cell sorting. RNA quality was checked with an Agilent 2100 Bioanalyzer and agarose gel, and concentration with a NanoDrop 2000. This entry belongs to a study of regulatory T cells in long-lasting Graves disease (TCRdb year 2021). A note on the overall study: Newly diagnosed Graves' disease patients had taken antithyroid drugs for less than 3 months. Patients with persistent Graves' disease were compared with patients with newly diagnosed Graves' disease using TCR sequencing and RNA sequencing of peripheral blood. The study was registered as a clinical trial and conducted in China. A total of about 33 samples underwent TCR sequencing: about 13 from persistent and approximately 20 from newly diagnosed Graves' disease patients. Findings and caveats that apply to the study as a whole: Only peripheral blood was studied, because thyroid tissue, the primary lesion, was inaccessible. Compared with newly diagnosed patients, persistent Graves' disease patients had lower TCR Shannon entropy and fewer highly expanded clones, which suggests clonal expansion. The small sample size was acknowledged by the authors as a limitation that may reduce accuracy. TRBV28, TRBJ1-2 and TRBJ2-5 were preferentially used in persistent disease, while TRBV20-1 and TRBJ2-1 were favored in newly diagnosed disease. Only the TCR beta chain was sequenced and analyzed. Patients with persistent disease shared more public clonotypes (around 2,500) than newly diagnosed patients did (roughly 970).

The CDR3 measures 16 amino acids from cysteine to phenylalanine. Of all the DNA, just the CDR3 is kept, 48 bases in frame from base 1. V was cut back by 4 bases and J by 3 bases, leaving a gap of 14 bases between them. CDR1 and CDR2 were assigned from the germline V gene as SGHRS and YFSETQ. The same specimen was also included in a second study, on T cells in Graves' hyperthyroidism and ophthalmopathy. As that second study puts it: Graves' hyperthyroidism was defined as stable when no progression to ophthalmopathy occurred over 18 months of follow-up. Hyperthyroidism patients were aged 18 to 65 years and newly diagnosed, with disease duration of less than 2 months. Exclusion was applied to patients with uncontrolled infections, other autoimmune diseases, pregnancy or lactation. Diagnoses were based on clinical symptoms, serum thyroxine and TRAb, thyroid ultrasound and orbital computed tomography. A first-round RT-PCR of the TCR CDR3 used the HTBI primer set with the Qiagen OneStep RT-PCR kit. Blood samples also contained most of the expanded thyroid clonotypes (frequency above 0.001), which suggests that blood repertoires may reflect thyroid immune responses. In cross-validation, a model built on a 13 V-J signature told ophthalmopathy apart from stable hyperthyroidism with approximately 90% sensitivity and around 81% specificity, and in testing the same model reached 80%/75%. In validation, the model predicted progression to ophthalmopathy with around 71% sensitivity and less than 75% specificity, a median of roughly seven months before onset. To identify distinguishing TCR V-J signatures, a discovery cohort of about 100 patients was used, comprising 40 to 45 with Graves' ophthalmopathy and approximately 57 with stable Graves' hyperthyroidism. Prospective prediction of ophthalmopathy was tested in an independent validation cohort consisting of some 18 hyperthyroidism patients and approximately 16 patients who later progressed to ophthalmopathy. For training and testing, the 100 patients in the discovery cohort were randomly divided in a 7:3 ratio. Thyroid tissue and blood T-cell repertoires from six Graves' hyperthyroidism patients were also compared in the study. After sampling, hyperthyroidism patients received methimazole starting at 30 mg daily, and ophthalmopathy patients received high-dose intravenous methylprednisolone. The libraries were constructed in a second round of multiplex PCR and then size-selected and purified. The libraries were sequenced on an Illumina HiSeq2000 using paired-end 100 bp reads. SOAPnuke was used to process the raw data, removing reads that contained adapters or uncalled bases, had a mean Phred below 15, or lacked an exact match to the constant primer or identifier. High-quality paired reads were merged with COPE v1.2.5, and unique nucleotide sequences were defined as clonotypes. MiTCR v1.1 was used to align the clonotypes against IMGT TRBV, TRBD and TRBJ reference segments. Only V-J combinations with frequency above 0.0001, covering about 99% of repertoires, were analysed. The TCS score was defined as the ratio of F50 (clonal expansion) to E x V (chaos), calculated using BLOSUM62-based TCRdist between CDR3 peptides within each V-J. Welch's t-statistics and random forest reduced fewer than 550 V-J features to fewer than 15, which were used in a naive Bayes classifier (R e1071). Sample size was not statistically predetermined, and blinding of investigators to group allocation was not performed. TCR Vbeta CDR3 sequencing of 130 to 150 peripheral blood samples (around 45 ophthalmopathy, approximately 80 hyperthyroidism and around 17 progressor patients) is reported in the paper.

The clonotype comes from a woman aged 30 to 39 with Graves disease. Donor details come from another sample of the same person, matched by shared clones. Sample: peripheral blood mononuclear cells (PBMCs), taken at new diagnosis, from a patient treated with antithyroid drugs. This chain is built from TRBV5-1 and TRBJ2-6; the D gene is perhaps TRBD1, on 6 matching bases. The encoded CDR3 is CASSGGHQLGANVLTF. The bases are TGCGCCAGCAGCGGGGGACACCAACTTGGGGCCAACGTCCTGACTTTC.